This entry lists 9 T cell receptor beta chains sequenced from one sample in a study of blood T cell repertoires in COVID-19. Sequencing was performed with immunoSEQ multiplex PCR; in TCRdb, only in-frame clones are kept and a portion is missing. The sample contains more than 300,000 clones, more than 70% of which appear only once. Sequenced input: PBMCs or T cells enriched from blood (not recorded which). The receptors originated from a woman aged 18-35 years who had recovered from COVID-19.

This clone was detected once. This chain uses TRBV9 with TRBJ2-1; perhaps TRBD1 as D (8 bases). CDR1 and CDR2 from the germline V gene are SGDLS and YYNGEE. The V end lost 4 bases, the J end lost 1 base, and 24 bases lay between the germline ends. The CDR3 consists of 19 residues. CDR3 coding DNA: TGTGCCAGCAGCCCGAGCGGGACAGGTGGGGTTGCGTCCTACAATGAGCAGTTCTTC. It translates to CASSPSGTGGVASYNEQFF. The complete variable domain, with remaining parts taken from reference TRBV9 and TRBJ2-1, reads DSGVTQTPKHLITATGQRVTLRCSPRSGDLSVYWYQQSLDQGLQFLIQYYNGEERAKGNILERFSAQQFPDLHSELNLSSLELGDSALYFCASSPSGTGGVASYNEQFFGPGTRLTVL.

This chain links TRBV19 with TRBJ2-2, with D perhaps TRBD1 (5 bases). Deletions cut 1 base from V and 2 bases from J, with 5 bases between. The CDR3 length is 14 residues. In germline, CDR1 is LNHDA, CDR2 SQIVND (reference sequence). The CDR3 DNA reads TGTGCCAGTAGTATAGGGGGCAACACCGGGGAGCTGTTTTTT. Translation gives CASSIGGNTGELFF.

V gene TRBV4-2 combines with J gene TRBJ1-2; 7 positions agree with TRBD1. The CDR3 loop spans 15 amino acids. The germline V gene has CDR1 LGHNA and CDR2 YNFKEQ. With 1 base clipped from V and 4 bases from J, the junction kept 6 bases outside the gene matches. The CDR3, as DNA: TGTGCCAGCAGCCAAGTAGAGGGGGCCGGCTATGGCTACACCTTC. Translated, it gives CASSQVEGAGYGYTF.

The chain has TRBV28 and TRBJ1-2; D not resolved. Germline lookup yields CDR1 MDHEN and CDR2 SYDVKM. CDR3 size: 13 residues. V shed 3 bases and J shed 6 bases, with 11 bases lying between them. CDR3 amino acids: CASSFPVRDGYTF. CDR3 DNA sequence: TGTGCCAGCAGTTTTCCGGTCCGGGATGGCTACACCTTC.

The chain joins TRBV27 to TRBJ2-3, with a weak D call TRBD2 (6 bases). Trimming cost V 5 bases and J 0 bases, with 27 bases left between them. CDR1 is MNHEY and CDR2 is SMNVEV in the germline V gene (reference sequence). This CDR3 has 20 amino acids. CDR3 sequence reads: CASSKIPSGTPPHSTDTQYF. DNA for the CDR3: TGTGCCAGCAGTAAAATCCCGTCGGGGACTCCTCCTCATAGCACAGATACGCAGTATTTT.

The chain employs TRBV3-1 (or the pseudogene TRBV3-2) and TRBJ2-3, with D possibly matching TRBD2 (6 bases). V was pared by 3 bases and J by 4 bases, with 14 bases between. This CDR3 is 15 amino acids long. Per germline, CDR1 LGHDT and CDR2 YNNKEL (reference sequence). CDR3 bases: TGTGCCAGCAGCCAGACGGGACTCCTAGCAGATACGCAGTATTTT. The encoded protein is CASSQTGLLADTQYF.

The rearrangement joins TRBV5-6 to TRBJ2-7; D perhaps matches TRBD2 (5 bases). Germline assignment: CDR1 SGHDT and CDR2 YYEEEE. The CDR3 covers 14 residues. Trimming cost V 0 bases and J 3 bases, with 10 bases left between them. The CDR3 sequence: CASSLGGLRYEQYF. The CDR3, as DNA: TGTGCCAGCAGCTTGGGAGGGCTCCGCTACGAGCAGTACTTC.

This clone was detected once. This CDR3 is CSVVEGRGQETQYF. CDR3 nucleotides: TGCAGCGTTGTCGAAGGTCGGGGTCAAGAGACCCAGTACTTC. The genes are TRBV29-1 and TRBJ2-5; D might be TRBD2 (5 bases). There are 14 residues in the CDR3. Germline CDR1 is SQVTM and CDR2 is ANQGSEA. Between the trimmed V and J ends, which lost 4 bases and 2 bases, there was a span of 14 bases.

This chain joins TRBV24-1 and TRBJ1-2; 7 bases are a match to TRBD1. CDR3 size: 14 residues. The V gene's germline CDR1 is KGHDR and CDR2 SFDVKD. V lost 4 bases to trimming and J lost 6 bases; unmatched junction nucleotides: 7. CDR3 bases: TGTGCCACCAGTGACTGGGACAGTCCGAATGGCTACACCTTC. As protein: CATSDWDSPNGYTF.